Listed here are 32 T cell receptor beta chains from one sample, sequenced in a study of blood T cell repertoires in COVID-19. The repertoire was sequenced with immunoSEQ multiplex PCR; TCRdb's copy has only in-frame clones and lacks some. The table lists 350,000 to 400,000 clones, roughly nine tenths of them singletons, with around 0.94% in the top ten. Specimen: PBMCs or T cells enriched from blood (not recorded which). These receptors came from a woman aged 40-49 years who had been exposed to COVID-19.

This clone was picked up one time. The rearrangement links TRBV18 to TRBJ1-1, with a weak D call TRBD1 (6 bases). CDR3 length: 15 residues. The ends were cut back, 2 bases at V and 1 base at J, with 11 bases in the middle. Germline CDR1 reads KGHSH; CDR2 reads LQKENI. CDR3 nucleotides: TGTGCCAGCTCACCAGGCCAGGGGTCGAACACTGAAGCTTTCTTT. Amino acids: CASSPGQGSNTEAFF.

At least ten counts were recorded for this clone. CDR3 sequence reads: CASRRLAGTTDTQYF. In nucleotides, the CDR3 is TGTGCCAGCAGACGGCTAGCGGGGACCACAGATACGCAGTATTTT. The chain recombines TRBV9 with TRBJ2-3, with TRBD2 identical over 9 bases. CDR1 SGDLS and CDR2 YYNGEE come from the germline V gene. This CDR3 comprises 15 residues. Trimming at V came to 5 bases and at J to 2 bases, leaving 6 bases not matched to a gene.

The chain has TRBV25-1 and TRBJ1-1, with D tentatively TRBD1 (5 bases). The CDR3 totals 16 residues. Looked up from germline, CDR1 is MGHDK and CDR2 is SYGVNS. V lost 8 bases to trimming and J lost 2 bases, with 21 bases between them. In DNA form, the CDR3 reads TGTGCCAGCTACGTTTGGAAGAAGGGGATAAACACTGAAGCTTTCTTT. Its protein is CASYVWKKGINTEAFF.

As DNA, the CDR3 is TGCGCCAGCAGCTTGAATCACGGGAGGGAGACCCAGTACTTC. Amino acids: CASSLNHGRETQYF. This chain joins TRBV5-1 and TRBJ2-5; the match to TRBD2 covers 7 bases. The CDR3 covers 14 residues. V was pared by 1 base and J by 5 bases, with 5 bases of the junction left unmatched. CDR1 is SGHRS and CDR2 is YFSETQ in the germline V gene.

The chain joins TRBV5-6 to TRBJ1-4; tentatively, D is TRBD1 (6 bases). The CDR3 consists of 15 residues. V gave up 5 bases and J gave up 0 bases, with 11 bases separating them. The germline V gene encodes CDR1 SGHDT and CDR2 YYEEEE. The CDR3 sequence is CASRRTAATNEKLFF. The CDR3 DNA sequence: TGTGCCAGCAGACGGACAGCCGCAACTAATGAAAAACTGTTTTTT.

The gene calls are TRBV5-6 and TRBJ2-2; the D gene is possibly TRBD2 (5 bases). Per the germline V gene, CDR1 is SGHDT and CDR2 is YYEEEE. The CDR3 has 17 residues. V was pared by 0 bases and J by 5 bases, with 17 bases between. The CDR3 is CASSLVYKRTQTGELFF. CDR3 DNA: TGTGCCAGCAGCTTGGTATATAAGCGGACTCAAACCGGGGAGCTGTTTTTT.

V usage is TRBV7-9 and J usage is TRBJ2-1, with TRBD2 matching over 10 bases. Trimming at V came to 5 bases and at J to 10 bases, leaving 5 bases not matched to a gene. CDR3 length: 13 amino acids. CDR1 and CDR2 from the germline V gene are SEHNR and FQNEAQ (reference sequence). CDR3 sequence reads: CASSRLAGLEQFF. In DNA form, the CDR3 reads TGTGCCAGCAGCCGACTAGCGGGCCTAGAGCAGTTCTTC.

This clone was seen once. This chain uses TRBV9 with TRBJ2-7; tentative D call: TRBD2 (7 bases). V was trimmed by 7 bases and J by 1 base, leaving 18 bases between them. The CDR3 extends over 15 amino acids. CDR1 is SGDLS, CDR2 YYNGEE, per germline. The CDR3, as DNA: TGTGCCAGCGGCCGAGGGGGGGACCCATCCTACGAGCAGTACTTC. Translated, it gives CASGRGGDPSYEQYF.

The chain links TRBV7-8 to TRBJ2-1; TRBD2 is a possible D gene (6 bases). Germline V gives CDR1 SGHVS, CDR2 FQNEAQ. V was clipped by 3 bases and J by 3 bases, with 12 bases between them. This CDR3 is built from 15 residues. In DNA, the CDR3 is TGTGCCAGCAGCTTCCCGGGACTGGACTACAATGAGCAGTTCTTC. Its translation is CASSFPGLDYNEQFF. Filled out from reference TRBV7-8 and TRBJ2-1, the complete variable domain reads GAGVSQSPRYKVAKRGQDVALRCDPISGHVSLFWYQQALGQGPEFLTYFQNEAQLDKSGLPSDRFFAERPEGSVSTLKIQRTQQEDSAVYLCASSFPGLDYNEQFFGPGTRLTVL.

The chain joins TRBV3-1 (or the pseudogene TRBV3-2) to TRBJ1-5; D is undetermined. CDR3 length: 14 amino acids. Looked up from germline, CDR1 is LGHDT and CDR2 is YNNKEL (reference sequence). Between the trimmed V and J ends, which lost 5 bases and 1 base, there was a span of 9 bases. This CDR3 reads CASSREWSNQPQHF. In nucleotides, the CDR3 is TGTGCCAGCAGCAGGGAGTGGAGCAATCAGCCCCAGCATTTT.

This chain links TRBV19 with TRBJ2-1; TRBD2 agrees at 10 bases. Germline V gene data show CDR1 as LNHDA and CDR2 as SQIVND (reference sequence). This CDR3 region has 16 residues. V shed 8 bases, J shed 0 bases, and the junction held 7 bases outside the gene matches. The DNA for the CDR3 is TGTGCCAGTCGAGCGGGGGGGCGGAACTCCTACAATGAGCAGTTCTTC. Residues: CASRAGGRNSYNEQFF.

For the CDR3, the DNA is TGTGCCAGTAGTCCGCCGGGACAGGGTACCGGGGAGCTGTTTTTT. This translates into CASSPPGQGTGELFF. J is TRBJ2-2 and V is TRBV19, with 9 bases aligning to TRBD1. V trimming: 5 bases; J trimming: 5 bases; junction bases outside the gene matches: 6. Germline-derived CDR1 and CDR2 are LNHDA and SQIVND (reference sequence). The CDR3 is 15 amino acids.

DNA of the CDR3: TGTGCCAGCAGCTTGGCTATAATTGGAGGGGAAGCTTTCTTT. This gives the protein CASSLAIIGGEAFF. The chain is built from TRBV5-6 and TRBJ1-1, with D unresolved. Trimming took 0 bases from V and 8 from J, leaving 14 bases between them. Germline-derived CDR1 and CDR2 are SGHDT and YYEEEE. The CDR3 extends over 14 amino acids.

This clone was recorded only once. The rearrangement links TRBV5-4 to TRBJ2-2; D is perhaps TRBD1 (6 bases). Trimming pared 3 bases from V and 5 bases from J, leaving 14 bases between. The CDR3 loop spans 15 amino acids. The germline CDR1 and CDR2 sequences are SGHNT and YYREEE (reference sequence). DNA of the CDR3: TGTGCCAGCAGCTCTAACAGGGATATGACCGGGGAGCTGTTTTTT. Its protein product is CASSSNRDMTGELFF.

The chain employs TRBV6-2 or TRBV6-3 and TRBJ1-2; D gene uncertain. CDR3 length equals 10 residues. The ends were cut back, 5 bases at V and 6 bases at J, with 4 bases in the middle. Germline assignment: CDR1 MNHEY and CDR2 SVGEGT. The CDR3 nucleotides are TGTGCCAGCAGTCGTAATGGCTACACCTTC. As protein: CASSRNGYTF.

The chain employs TRBV13 and TRBJ1-2, with no clear D. CDR1 is PRHDT and CDR2 is FYEKMQ in the germline V gene (reference sequence). The germline V and J ends were trimmed by 0 bases and 8 bases, with 19 bases remaining between them. CDR3 length: 16 amino acids. This chain's CDR3 is CASSLGANRKFLGYTF. Written as DNA, the CDR3 is TGTGCCAGCAGCTTAGGCGCTAACAGAAAATTCTTAGGCTACACCTTC.

The V gene is TRBV11-1, the J gene TRBJ1-6; D uncertain. CDR1 is SGHAT and CDR2 is FQDESV in the germline V gene (reference sequence). V was cut by 1 base and J by 9 bases, with 10 bases left in between. This CDR3 has 14 residues. CDR3 in DNA: TGTGCCAGCAGCTTAGACCGCCTAATTTCACCCCTCCACTTT. Its protein is CASSLDRLISPLHF.

This chain joins TRBV7-8 and TRBJ1-3; possibly TRBD1 for D (5 bases). Germline V CDR1 and CDR2: SGHVS, FQNEAQ. This CDR3 is built from 15 residues. V lost 5 bases, J lost 0 bases, and 11 bases lay in between. The CDR3 loop reads CASSPQGTSGNTIYF. The CDR3 nucleotides read TGTGCCAGCAGCCCCCAGGGCACCTCTGGAAACACCATATATTTT.

The CDR3 DNA reads as TGTGCCTGGAGTGTAGGGACAGTAAACACTGAAGCTTTCTTT. Its translation is CAWSVGTVNTEAFF. The chain recombines TRBV30 with TRBJ1-1, with 7 nucleotides matching TRBD1. The CDR3 has 14 amino acids. CDR1 GTSNPN and CDR2 SVGIG come from the germline V gene (reference sequence). Losses at the gene ends were 0 bases for V and 2 bases for J; bases not matched to a gene: 3.

This chain connects TRBV19 to TRBJ2-1; D is ambiguous. The CDR3 has 11 amino acids. Germline V CDR1 and CDR2: LNHDA, SQIVND (reference sequence). Trimming removed 10 bases from V and 7 bases from J, with 11 bases in between. This chain's CDR3 is CATTARNEQFF. Here the CDR3 DNA reads TGTGCCACCACGGCGAGGAATGAGCAGTTCTTC.

This chain links TRBV28 with TRBJ1-1; no firm D call. CDR1 is MDHEN, CDR2 SYDVKM, per germline. Trimming removed 4 bases at V and 1 base at J, with 4 bases between. The CDR3 loop spans 12 amino acids. Here the CDR3 reads CASSYRNTEAFF. CDR3 coding DNA: TGTGCCAGCAGTTACAGGAACACTGAAGCTTTCTTT. Full variable domain (remainder filled in from reference TRBV28 and TRBJ1-1): DVKVTQSSRYLVKRTGEKVFLECVQDMDHENMFWYRQDPGLGLRLIYFSYDVKMKEKGDIPEGYSVSREKKERFSLILESASTNQTSMYLCASSYRNTEAFFGQGTRLTVV.

The chain uses TRBV6-5 and TRBJ1-2, with D maybe TRBD1 (5 bases). V shed 2 bases and J shed 8 bases, with 12 bases lying between them. The CDR3 extends over 13 amino acids. Germline CDR1 MNHEY, CDR2 SVGAGI. CDR3 nucleotide sequence: TGTGCCAGCAGTTACCCCGACAGTAACGGCTACACCTTC. Protein product: CASSYPDSNGYTF.

For the CDR3, the DNA is TGTGCCAGTAGTACCGGGACTAGCGGGGGGAATGAGCAGTTCTTC. Translated: CASSTGTSGGNEQFF. The chain has TRBV19 and TRBJ2-1, with TRBD2 identical over 15 bases. Trimming at V came to 4 bases and at J to 7 bases, leaving 2 bases not matched to a gene. The CDR3 spans 15 residues. Germline CDR1 is LNHDA and CDR2 is SQIVND (reference sequence). Together with reference TRBV19 and TRBJ2-1, the CDR3 gives the full variable domain: DGGITQSPKYLFRKEGQNVTLSCEQNLNHDAMYWYRQDPGQGLRLIYYSQIVNDFQKGDIAEGYSVSREKKESFPLTVTSAQKNPTAFYLCASSTGTSGGNEQFFGPGTRLTVL.

This rearrangement joins TRBV11-3 to TRBJ2-1, with D unresolved. Germline CDR1 is SGHNT and CDR2 is YENEEA. The CDR3 loop spans 11 amino acids. Trimming stripped 4 bases from V and 14 bases from J, with 12 bases between. CDR3 amino acids: CASSSKLREFF. In DNA, the CDR3 is TGTGCCAGCAGCTCGAAACTACGCGAGTTCTTC.

This clone occurred once. The V and J genes are TRBV7-2 and TRBJ1-5; no clear D gene. The germline CDR1 and CDR2 sequences are SGHTA and FQGNSA. The CDR3 is made up of 16 amino acids. V was shortened by 4 bases and J by 3 bases, with 16 bases between the two germline ends. The CDR3 DNA follows: TGTGCCAGCAGCTGGACCGTAACTAGGAACAATCAGCCCCAGCATTTT. Amino acids: CASSWTVTRNNQPQHF.

The chain employs TRBV2 and TRBJ1-4, with a tentative D call TRBD1 (5 bases). The ends were cut back, 4 bases at V and 2 bases at J, with 11 bases in the middle. This CDR3 contains 15 residues. Germline CDR1 reads SNHLY; CDR2 reads FYNNEI. The CDR3 region is CASSGQGLTNEKLFF. The DNA of the CDR3 is TGTGCCAGCAGTGGTCAGGGCTTGACTAATGAAAAACTGTTTTTT.

V and J are TRBV11-2 and TRBJ2-7, with a weak D call TRBD1 (6 bases). The V gene lost 2 bases and the J gene lost 2 bases, with 7 bases spanning the gap. The CDR3 is 13 amino acids. Germline values: CDR1 SGHAT, CDR2 FQNNGV. Here the CDR3 reads CASSLRTAYEQYF. In DNA, the CDR3 is TGTGCCAGCAGCTTAAGGACAGCCTACGAGCAGTACTTC.

The V gene is TRBV30, the J gene TRBJ2-2; 10 nucleotides line up with TRBD2. The CDR3 runs 15 residues. Germline loops: CDR1 GTSNPN, CDR2 SVGIG (reference sequence). The V segment lost 4 bases and the J segment 5 bases; nucleotides outside the gene matches: 7. CDR3 amino acids: CAWTRLAGATGELFF. DNA for the CDR3: TGTGCCTGGACCCGACTAGCGGGCGCTACCGGGGAGCTGTTTTTT.

The J gene is TRBJ2-4, the V gene TRBV7-3, with D perhaps TRBD2 (6 bases). The CDR3 extends over 15 amino acids. The germline V and J ends were trimmed by 5 bases and 5 bases, with 16 bases remaining between them. Germline V gives CDR1 SGHTA, CDR2 FQGTGA. The CDR3 sequence is CASSPEGAGQNIQYF. CDR3 DNA sequence: TGTGCCAGCAGCCCCGAAGGGGCGGGGCAAAACATTCAGTACTTC.

This sequence joins TRBV30 and TRBJ1-4, with TRBD1 matching over 7 bases. Trimming at V came to 2 bases and at J to 10 bases, leaving 7 bases not matched to a gene. The V gene's germline CDR1 is GTSNPN and CDR2 SVGIG (reference sequence). The CDR3 extends over 13 amino acids. CDR3 sequence reads: CAWSILQGTKLFF. The CDR3 DNA is TGTGCCTGGAGTATTCTACAGGGGACAAAACTGTTTTTT.

The V call is TRBV18, the J call TRBJ1-1; D might be TRBD1 (5 bases). From germline, CDR1 is KGHSH and CDR2 LQKENI. V was cut by 3 bases and J by 1 base, with 12 bases left in between. This CDR3 is built from 15 residues. As DNA, the CDR3 is TGTGCCAGCTCACCTAAAATCACAGGGAACACTGAAGCTTTCTTT. Its protein is CASSPKITGNTEAFF.

The V and J genes are TRBV5-1 and TRBJ1-2; 9 nucleotides match TRBD1. The CDR3 has 16 residues. J gave up 6 bases and V 0 bases, and 9 bases lay outside the gene matches. Germline V gives CDR1 SGHRS, CDR2 YFSETQ. CDR3 sequence: CASSLGTGQGSNGYTF. The CDR3 region has the DNA TGCGCCAGCAGCTTGGGGACGGGACAGGGATCGAATGGCTACACCTTC. Full variable domain (outside the CDR3, taken from reference TRBV5-1 and TRBJ1-2): KAGVTQTPRYLIKTRGQQVTLSCSPISGHRSVSWYQQTPGQGLQFLFEYFSETQRNKGNFPGRFSGRQFSNSRSEMNVSTLELGDSALYLCASSLGTGQGSNGYTFGSGTRLTVV.